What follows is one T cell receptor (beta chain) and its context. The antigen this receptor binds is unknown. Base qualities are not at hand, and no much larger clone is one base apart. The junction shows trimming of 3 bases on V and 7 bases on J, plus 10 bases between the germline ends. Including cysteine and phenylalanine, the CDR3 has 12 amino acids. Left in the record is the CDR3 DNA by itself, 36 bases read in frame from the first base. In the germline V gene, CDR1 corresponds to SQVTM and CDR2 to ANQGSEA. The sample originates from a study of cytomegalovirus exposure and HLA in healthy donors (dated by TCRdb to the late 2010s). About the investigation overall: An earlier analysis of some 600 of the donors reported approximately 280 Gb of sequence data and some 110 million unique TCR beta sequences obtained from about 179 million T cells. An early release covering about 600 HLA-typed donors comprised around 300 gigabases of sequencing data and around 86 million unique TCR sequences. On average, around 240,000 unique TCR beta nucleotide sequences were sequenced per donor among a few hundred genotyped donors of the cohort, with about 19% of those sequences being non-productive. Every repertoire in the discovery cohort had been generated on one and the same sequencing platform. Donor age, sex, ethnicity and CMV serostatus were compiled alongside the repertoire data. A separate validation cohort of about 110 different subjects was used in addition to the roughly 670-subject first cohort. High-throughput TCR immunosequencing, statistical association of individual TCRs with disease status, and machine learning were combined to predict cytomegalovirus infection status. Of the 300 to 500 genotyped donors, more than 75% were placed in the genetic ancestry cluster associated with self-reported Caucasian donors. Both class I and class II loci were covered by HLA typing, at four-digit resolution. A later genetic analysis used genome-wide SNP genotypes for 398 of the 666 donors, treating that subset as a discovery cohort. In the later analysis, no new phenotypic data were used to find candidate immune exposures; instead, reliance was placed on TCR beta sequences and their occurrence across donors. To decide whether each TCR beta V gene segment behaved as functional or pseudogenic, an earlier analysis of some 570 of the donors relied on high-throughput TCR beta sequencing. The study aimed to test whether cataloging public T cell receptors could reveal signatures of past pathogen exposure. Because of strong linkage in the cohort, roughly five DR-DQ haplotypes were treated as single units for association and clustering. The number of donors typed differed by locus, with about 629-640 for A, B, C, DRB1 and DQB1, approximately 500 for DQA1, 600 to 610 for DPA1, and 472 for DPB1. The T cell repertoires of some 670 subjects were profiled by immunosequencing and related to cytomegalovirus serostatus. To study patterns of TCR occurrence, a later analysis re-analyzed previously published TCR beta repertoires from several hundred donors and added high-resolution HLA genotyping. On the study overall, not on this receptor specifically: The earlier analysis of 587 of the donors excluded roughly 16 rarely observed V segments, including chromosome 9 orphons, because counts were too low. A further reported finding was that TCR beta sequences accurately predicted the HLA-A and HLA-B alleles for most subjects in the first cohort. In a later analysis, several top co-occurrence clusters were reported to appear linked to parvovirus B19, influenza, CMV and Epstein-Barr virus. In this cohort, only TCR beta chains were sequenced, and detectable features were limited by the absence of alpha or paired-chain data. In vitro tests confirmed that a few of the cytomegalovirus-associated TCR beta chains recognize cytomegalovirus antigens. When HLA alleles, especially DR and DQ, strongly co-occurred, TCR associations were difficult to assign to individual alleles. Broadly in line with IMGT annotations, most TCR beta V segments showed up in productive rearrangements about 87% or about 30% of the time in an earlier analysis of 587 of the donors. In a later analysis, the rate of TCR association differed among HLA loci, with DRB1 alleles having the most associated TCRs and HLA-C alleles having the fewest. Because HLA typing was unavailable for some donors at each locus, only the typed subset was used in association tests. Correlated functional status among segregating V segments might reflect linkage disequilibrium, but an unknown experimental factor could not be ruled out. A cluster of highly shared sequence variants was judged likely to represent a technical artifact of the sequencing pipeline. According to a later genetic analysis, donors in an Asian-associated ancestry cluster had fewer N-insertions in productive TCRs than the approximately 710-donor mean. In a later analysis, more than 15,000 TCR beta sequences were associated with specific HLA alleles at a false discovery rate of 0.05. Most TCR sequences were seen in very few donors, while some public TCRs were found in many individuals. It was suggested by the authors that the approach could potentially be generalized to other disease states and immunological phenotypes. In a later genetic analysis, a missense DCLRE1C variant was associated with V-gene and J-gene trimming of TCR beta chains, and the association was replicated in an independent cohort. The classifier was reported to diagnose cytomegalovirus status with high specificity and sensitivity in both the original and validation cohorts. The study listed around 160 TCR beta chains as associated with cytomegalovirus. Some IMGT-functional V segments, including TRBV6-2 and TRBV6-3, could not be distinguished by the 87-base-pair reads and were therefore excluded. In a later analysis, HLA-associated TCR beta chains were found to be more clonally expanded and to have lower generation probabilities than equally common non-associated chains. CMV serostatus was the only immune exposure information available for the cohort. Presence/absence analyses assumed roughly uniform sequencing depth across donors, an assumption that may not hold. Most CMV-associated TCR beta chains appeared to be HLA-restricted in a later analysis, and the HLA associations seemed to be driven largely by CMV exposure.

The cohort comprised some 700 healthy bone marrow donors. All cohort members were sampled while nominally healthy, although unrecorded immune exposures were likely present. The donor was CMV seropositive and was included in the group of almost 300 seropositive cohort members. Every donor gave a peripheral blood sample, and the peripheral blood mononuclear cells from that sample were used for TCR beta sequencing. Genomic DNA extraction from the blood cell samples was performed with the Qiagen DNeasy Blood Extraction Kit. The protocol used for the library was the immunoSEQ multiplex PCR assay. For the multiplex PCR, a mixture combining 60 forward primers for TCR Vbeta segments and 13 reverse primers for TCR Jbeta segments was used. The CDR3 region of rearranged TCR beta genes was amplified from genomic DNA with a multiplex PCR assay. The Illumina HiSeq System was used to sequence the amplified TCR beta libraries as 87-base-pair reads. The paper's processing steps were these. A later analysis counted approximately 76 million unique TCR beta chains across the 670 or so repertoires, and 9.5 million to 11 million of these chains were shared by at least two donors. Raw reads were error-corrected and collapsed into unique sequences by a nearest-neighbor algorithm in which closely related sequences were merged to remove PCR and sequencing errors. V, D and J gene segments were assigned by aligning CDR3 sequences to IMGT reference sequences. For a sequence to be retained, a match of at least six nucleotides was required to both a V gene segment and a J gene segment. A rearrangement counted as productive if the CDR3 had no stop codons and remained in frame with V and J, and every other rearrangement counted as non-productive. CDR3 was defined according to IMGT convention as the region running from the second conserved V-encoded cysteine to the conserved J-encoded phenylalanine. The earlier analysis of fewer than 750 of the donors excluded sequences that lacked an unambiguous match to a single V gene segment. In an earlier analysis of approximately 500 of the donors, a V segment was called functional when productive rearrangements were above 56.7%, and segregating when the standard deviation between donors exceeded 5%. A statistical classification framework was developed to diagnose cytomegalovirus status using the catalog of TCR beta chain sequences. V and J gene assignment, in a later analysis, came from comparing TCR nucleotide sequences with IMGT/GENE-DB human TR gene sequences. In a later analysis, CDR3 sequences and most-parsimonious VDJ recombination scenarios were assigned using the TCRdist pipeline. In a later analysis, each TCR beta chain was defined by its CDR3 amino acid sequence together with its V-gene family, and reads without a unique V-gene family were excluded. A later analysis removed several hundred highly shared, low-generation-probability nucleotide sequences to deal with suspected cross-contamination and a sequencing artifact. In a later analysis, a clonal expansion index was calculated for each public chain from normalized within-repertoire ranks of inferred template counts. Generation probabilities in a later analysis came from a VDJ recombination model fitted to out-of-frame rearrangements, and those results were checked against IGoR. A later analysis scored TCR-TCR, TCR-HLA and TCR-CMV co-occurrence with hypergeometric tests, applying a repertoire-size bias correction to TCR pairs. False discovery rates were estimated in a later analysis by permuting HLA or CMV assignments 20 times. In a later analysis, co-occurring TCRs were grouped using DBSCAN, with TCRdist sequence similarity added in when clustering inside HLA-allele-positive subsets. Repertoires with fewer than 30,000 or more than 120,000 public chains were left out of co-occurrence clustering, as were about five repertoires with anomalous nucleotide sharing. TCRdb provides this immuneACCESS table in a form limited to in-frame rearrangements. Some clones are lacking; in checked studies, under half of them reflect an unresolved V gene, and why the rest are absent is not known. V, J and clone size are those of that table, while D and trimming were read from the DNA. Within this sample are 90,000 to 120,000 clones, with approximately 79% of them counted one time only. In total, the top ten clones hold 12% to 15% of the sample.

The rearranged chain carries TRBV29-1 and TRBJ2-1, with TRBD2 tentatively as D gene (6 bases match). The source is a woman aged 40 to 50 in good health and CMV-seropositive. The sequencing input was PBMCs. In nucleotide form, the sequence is TGCAGCGTTGAGCGGGACCTAAATGAGCAGTTCTTC. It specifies CSVERDLNEQFF.